This T cell receptor beta chain was profiled in a study of CD8+CD57+ T cells in acquired aplastic anemia. At the level of the study: Sorted CD4+ and CD8+ cells gave a mean 3.2 ug DNA, range 0.2 to 27.4 ug. In CD4+ cells, healthy donors produced an average of around 10 million reads.

This clonotype was found once. No antigen is known for it. Study-wide results and limits: Statistical testing detected no significant gap in CD8+ Simpson's diversity between patients and controls. In common between the patients and the controls were around 29 CD8+ CDR3 sequences.

It was genomic DNA that served as the template for profiling TCR beta VDJ and CDR3. TCRdb independently ran MiXCR on the reads; one entry per CDR3 protein. Altogether about 210,000 distinct CDR3 sequences are present, 60% to 65% being singletons, with the ten largest covering approximately 30%. This clonotype was obtained from a human donor in good health. The sequenced material came from sorted CD4+, CD8+, or CD8+CD57+ T cells (not recorded which) from PBMCs.

For the CDR3, the DNA is TGCGCCAGCAGCTTGGTTGGGGGGGCTTATTCACCCCTCCACTTT. As protein: CASSLVGGAYSPLHF. V gene TRBV5-1 combines with J gene TRBJ1-6; possibly TRBD1 for D (6 bases). CDR3 length: 15 residues. The germline CDR1 and CDR2 sequences are SGHRS and YFSETQ. Trimming left V 0 bases short and J 8 bases short, with 12 bases between.